Below are 24 T cell receptor beta chains sequenced from a single sample in a study of CD4+ T cells in melanoma. Repertoires were generated with immunoSEQ multiplex PCR, while TCRdb's copy carries only in-frame clones and drops some. The sample has about 9,600 clones; more than 60% are singletons. Sample: cells from a culture (not recorded whether cultured in vitro). These receptors were collected from a human donor with melanoma.

The gene calls are TRBV6-5 and TRBJ1-2; possibly TRBD1 for D (6 bases). This CDR3 is built from 10 residues. Trimming left V 5 bases short and J 11 bases short, with 9 bases between. Looked up from germline, CDR1 is MNHEY and CDR2 is SVGAGI. CDR3 in DNA: TGTGCCAGCAGTCGACAGGATTACACCTTC. Its protein product is CASSRQDYTF.

V gene TRBV6-5 combines with J gene TRBJ1-2; TRBD1 matches 7 bases. Per the germline V gene, CDR1 is MNHEY and CDR2 is SVGAGI. Germline trimming cut 6 bases from V and 6 bases from J; bases unmatched to any gene: 7. The CDR3 runs 13 residues. In DNA, the CDR3 is TGTGCCAGCAGGTTCCCAGGGGGTAATGGCTACACCTTC. As protein: CASRFPGGNGYTF.

The rearrangement uses TRBV5-8 and TRBJ2-1, with TRBD2 matching 7 bases. This CDR3 region has 14 residues. Germline V gene lookup returns CDR1 SGHTS and CDR2 YDEGEE. V shed 6 bases and J 5 bases; nucleotides not matched to a gene: 8. The chain's CDR3 is CASTGWGGDNEQFF. Here the CDR3 DNA reads TGTGCCAGCACCGGATGGGGGGGGGACAATGAGCAGTTCTTC.

The chain employs TRBV2 and TRBJ2-7; D is uncertain. Germline V gene sequence: CDR1 SNHLY, CDR2 FYNNEI. V lost 4 bases, J lost 6 bases, and 16 bases lay in between. This CDR3 contains 14 residues. The CDR3 DNA reads TGTGCCAGCAGTGCCCAATCCCTAACGGGCGAGCAGTACTTC. It codes for CASSAQSLTGEQYF.

This clone was seen more than once but under ten times. The rearrangement uses TRBV27 and TRBJ2-5, with a weak D call TRBD2 (6 bases). Germline V gene sequence: CDR1 MNHEY, CDR2 SMNVEV (reference sequence). CDR3 size: 16 residues. The ends were cut back, 2 bases at V and 5 bases at J, with 18 bases in the middle. The CDR3 DNA is TGTGCCAGCAGTTTACGTCCCCGACTAGAGGTCGAGACCCAGTACTTC. This sequence encodes CASSLRPRLEVETQYF.

The J gene is TRBJ1-2, the V gene TRBV14; D is unclear. V dropped 8 bases and J dropped 7 bases, with 11 bases sitting between them. The CDR3 has 11 amino acids. Germline assignment: CDR1 SGHDN and CDR2 FVKESK. The CDR3 region has the DNA TGTGCCAGCCGGGGTTGGGGTGGCTACACCTTC. It codes for CASRGWGGYTF.

The chain employs TRBV15 and TRBJ2-3, with 9 bases matching TRBD1. Losses at the gene ends were 0 bases for V and 7 bases for J; bases not matched to a gene: 8. CDR1 LNHNV and CDR2 YYDKDF come from the germline V gene (reference sequence). The CDR3 runs to 16 residues. Here the CDR3 reads CATSRERTGAINTQYF. Written as DNA, the CDR3 is TGTGCCACCAGCAGAGAAAGGACAGGGGCAATCAATACGCAGTATTTT.

This clone was recorded a few times. The V and J genes are TRBV29-1 and TRBJ2-7; possibly TRBD2 for D (7 bases). The CDR3 covers 13 residues. The V end lost 6 bases, the J end lost 4 bases, and 16 bases lay between the germline ends. The germline CDR1 and CDR2 sequences are SQVTM and ANQGSEA. The CDR3 DNA sequence: TGCAGCGTCATCCGGGGGGCCGGTTACGAGCAGTACTTC. This encodes CSVIRGAGYEQYF.

The V call is TRBV7-9, the J call TRBJ2-1; D is undetermined. In germline, CDR1 is SEHNR, CDR2 FQNEAQ (reference sequence). The V gene lost 6 bases and the J gene lost 1 base, with 7 bases spanning the gap. This CDR3 spans 13 amino acids. Here the CDR3 reads CASRASSYNEQFF. CDR3 nucleotide sequence: TGTGCCAGCAGAGCGTCTTCCTACAATGAGCAGTTCTTC.

This clone was seen a few times. This chain links TRBV4-2 with TRBJ2-2; D uncertain. Between the trimmed V and J ends, which lost 4 bases and 4 bases, there was a span of 10 bases. Germline V gives CDR1 LGHNA, CDR2 YNFKEQ. CDR3 length equals 14 residues. The CDR3 DNA reads TGTGCCAGCAGCCCTGCTGTCGGCACCGGGGAGCTGTTTTTT. Translation gives CASSPAVGTGELFF.

This rearrangement joins TRBV29-1 to TRBJ2-5; D is ambiguous. CDR3 size: 13 residues. CDR1 is SQVTM and CDR2 is ANQGSEA in the germline V gene. V was clipped by 3 bases and J by 0 bases, with 8 bases between them. The CDR3 here is CSVDSGNQETQYF. CDR3 nucleotides: TGCAGCGTTGATTCTGGGAACCAAGAGACCCAGTACTTC.

The rearrangement links TRBV12-3 or TRBV12-4 to TRBJ1-2; the D is unclear. The CDR3 is made up of 11 amino acids. V lost 4 bases and J lost 5, with 5 bases in between. CDR3 coding DNA: TGTGCCAGCAGTTCCCTTTATGGCTACACCTTC. It is translated as CASSSLYGYTF.

This chain connects TRBV16 to TRBJ1-1, with TRBD1 matching 7 bases. Germline V gene lookup returns CDR1 KGHSY and CDR2 FQNENV. This CDR3 spans 16 amino acids. With 3 bases clipped from V and 5 bases from J, the junction kept 12 bases outside the gene matches. This CDR3 reads CASSHGQAWSGTEAFF. In nucleotides, the CDR3 is TGTGCCAGCAGCCACGGACAGGCCTGGTCGGGGACTGAAGCTTTCTTT.

This clone came up a few times. The V and J genes are TRBV2 and TRBJ1-1, with D uncertain. V was shortened by 4 bases and J by 4 bases, with 10 bases between the two germline ends. This CDR3 has 13 residues. Germline-derived CDR1 and CDR2 are SNHLY and FYNNEI. DNA of the CDR3: TGTGCCAGCAGTGCGTGGCTGGGCACTGAAGCTTTCTTT. Its translation is CASSAWLGTEAFF.

This sequence joins TRBV5-6 and TRBJ2-7; D gene uncertain. This CDR3 contains 13 residues. The V gene's germline CDR1 is SGHDT and CDR2 YYEEEE. V lost 4 bases, J lost 0 bases, and 8 bases lay in between. The CDR3 DNA is TGTGCCAGCAGCCCCTTCAGCTCCTACGAGCAGTACTTC. Its translation: CASSPFSSYEQYF.

J is TRBJ1-1 and V is TRBV4-1; a weak D match, TRBD1 (5 bases). From germline, CDR1 is MGHRA and CDR2 YSYEKL. V was shortened by 2 bases and J by 1 base, with 8 bases between the two germline ends. CDR3 length: 14 amino acids. The CDR3 region is CASSQHTGNTEAFF. The CDR3, as DNA: TGCGCCAGCAGCCAACACACAGGGAACACTGAAGCTTTCTTT.

The chain recombines TRBV5-1 with TRBJ2-5; TRBD1 matches at 7 bases. Trimming removed 0 bases from V and 5 bases from J; junction bases left unmatched: 7. The CDR3 is 15 amino acids. Germline CDR1 SGHRS, CDR2 YFSETQ. Here the CDR3 reads CASSLAPDRDETQYF. The CDR3 coding sequence is TGCGCCAGCAGCTTGGCACCAGACAGGGATGAGACCCAGTACTTC.

The J gene is TRBJ1-6, the V gene TRBV18; D not certain. The CDR3 covers 17 residues. Germline V lookup: CDR1 KGHSH, CDR2 LQKENI. The V end was cut by 4 bases, the J end by 0 bases, with 13 bases between. CDR3 protein: CASSLYDESSYNSPLHF. The CDR3 coding sequence is TGTGCCAGCTCACTCTACGACGAGAGCTCCTATAATTCACCCCTCCACTTT.

The V gene is TRBV12-3 or TRBV12-4, the J gene TRBJ2-2; unclear D gene. This CDR3 is 11 amino acids long. The V end lost 6 bases, the J end lost 7 bases, and 6 bases lay between the germline ends. CDR3 amino acids: CASRWGGELFF. The CDR3 DNA reads TGTGCCAGCAGGTGGGGCGGGGAGCTGTTTTTT.

Only a few counts were recorded for this clone. This rearrangement joins TRBV19 to TRBJ2-7; D possibly corresponds to TRBD1 (5 bases). V dropped 2 bases and J dropped 6 bases, with 11 bases sitting between them. Germline V gene data show CDR1 as LNHDA and CDR2 as SQIVND (reference sequence). This CDR3 spans 13 amino acids. CDR3 sequence (DNA): TGTGCCAGTAGTATAACTGCAGGGCGCGAGCAGTACTTC. It codes for CASSITAGREQYF.

The chain employs TRBV6-2 or TRBV6-3 and TRBJ2-1; weak D call: TRBD1 (5 bases). The CDR3 contains 15 residues. Trimming took off 5 bases at V and 9 bases at J, with 20 bases between the two ends. Germline values: CDR1 MNHEY, CDR2 SVGEGT. CDR3 in amino acids: CASSKQNRYSSEQFF. In nucleotides, the CDR3 is TGTGCCAGCAGTAAACAAAACAGGTACTCCAGTGAGCAGTTCTTC.

The chain recombines TRBV12-3 or TRBV12-4 with TRBJ2-7, with D uncertain. The V gene lost 3 bases and the J gene lost 6 bases, with 12 bases spanning the gap. CDR3 length: 13 residues. The CDR3 loop is CASSLVALSEQYF. The CDR3 bases are TGTGCCAGCAGTTTGGTAGCACTCTCCGAGCAGTACTTC.

The rearrangement links TRBV19 to TRBJ1-6; 9 positions agree with TRBD1. V lost 0 bases and J lost 7; bases outside the gene matches: 7. Germline-derived CDR1 and CDR2 are LNHDA and SQIVND (reference sequence). The CDR3 has 17 amino acids. CDR3 loop: CASSIDLADRGNSPLHF. The DNA for the CDR3 is TGTGCCAGTAGTATAGATTTGGCGGACAGGGGAAATTCACCCCTCCACTTT.

The chain joins TRBV11-2 to TRBJ1-3; D is unclear. The CDR3 extends over 12 amino acids. CDR1 and CDR2 (germline): SGHAT, FQNNGV. With 1 base removed from V and 4 bases from J, the gap between germline ends came to 2 bases. The CDR3 region is CASSLAGNTIYF. The CDR3 nucleotides read TGTGCCAGCAGCTTAGCCGGAAACACCATATATTTT.